This T cell receptor (beta chain) was identified in a study of T cells in narcolepsy. About the research overall: Donors had narcolepsy type 1 or type 2, or were healthy controls.

Assay: immunoSEQ multiplex PCR; the TCRdb copy retains only in-frame clones and omits some. The profile covers 25,000 to 35,000 clones, with about 89% appearing a single time and about 1.1% taken by the ten largest. The germline V and J ends were trimmed by 5 bases and 1 base, with 23 bases remaining between them. The CDR3 sequence is 18 residues long. Germline V gene sequence: CDR1 SNHLY, CDR2 FYNNEI. The TCR comes from a human donor with narcolepsy. Sequencing was carried out using CD45RA- memory CD4+ T cells from PBMCs. This chain joins TRBV2 and TRBJ1-2, with D possibly being TRBD1 (5 bases). CDR3: CASSFDGGIGLFNYGYTF. The CDR3 region has the DNA TGTGCCAGCAGTTTTGATGGGGGGATTGGCCTTTTTAACTATGGCTACACCTTC. The full variable domain, in which reference TRBV2 and TRBJ1-2 provide the parts outside the CDR3, is EPEVTQTPSHQVTQMGQEVILRCVPISNHLYFYWYRQILGQKVEFLVSFYNNEISEKSEIFDDQFSVERPDGSNFTLKIRSTKLEDSAMYFCASSFDGGIGLFNYGYTFGSGTRLTVV.